One sample yielded the 25 T cell receptor beta chains listed below, sequenced in a study of graft-versus-host responses after intestinal transplantation. TCRdb's copy holds only in-frame clones and misses some; the assay was immunoSEQ multiplex PCR. The sample contains about 88,000 clones, 85% to 95% of which appear only once. The antigens of these receptors remain unknown. The material was unstimulated CD4+ T cells sorted from spleen or lymph node cells, obtained before transplant. The source of these receptors is a human donor who was the organ donor for an intestinal transplant.

The CDR3 coding sequence is TGCGCCAGCAGCTTGGGTAGCGGGAACCCTTACAATGAGCAGTTCTTC. Residues: CASSLGSGNPYNEQFF. The chain joins TRBV5-1 to TRBJ2-1; the match to TRBD2 covers 8 bases. CDR3 length: 16 amino acids. J was trimmed by 4 bases and V by 0 bases; bases with no gene match: 6. Germline V CDR1 and CDR2: SGHRS, YFSETQ.

The chain uses TRBV12-1 and TRBJ2-5; the table's TRBD2 call for D was not verified on the DNA. TRBV12-1 is a pseudogene locus. The CDR3 is 20 amino acids. Here the CDR3 reads CASSIPGTSGRGWSCETQYF. CDR3 coding DNA: TGTGCCAGCAGCATCCCCGGGACTAGCGGGAGGGGTTGGTCTTGCGAGACCCAGTACTTC.

This chain connects TRBV29-1 to TRBJ1-1, with TRBD1 matching over 7 bases. With 5 bases clipped from V and 0 bases from J, the junction kept 9 bases outside the gene matches. Germline-derived CDR1 and CDR2 are SQVTM and ANQGSEA. This CDR3 has 15 residues. This CDR3 reads CSVPPKTGMNTEAFF. The CDR3 DNA reads as TGCAGCGTTCCCCCGAAGACAGGGATGAACACTGAAGCTTTCTTT.

V usage is TRBV6-5 and J usage is TRBJ1-2; D is uncertain. Trimming removed 5 bases from V and 7 bases from J, with 8 bases in between. CDR1 and CDR2 from the germline V gene are MNHEY and SVGAGI. The CDR3 runs 11 residues. This chain's CDR3 is CASSRAGGYTF. Here the CDR3 DNA reads TGTGCCAGCAGTAGAGCGGGTGGCTACACCTTC.

The J gene is TRBJ2-7, the V gene TRBV6-6, with D perhaps matching TRBD2 (5 bases). The V end was cut by 5 bases, the J end by 0 bases, with 8 bases between. Germline lookup yields CDR1 MNHNY and CDR2 SVGAGI (reference sequence). The CDR3 is 13 amino acids. The CDR3 sequence is CASSQTTSYEQYF. The DNA for the CDR3 is TGTGCCAGCAGTCAGACTACCTCCTACGAGCAGTACTTC.

V usage is TRBV9 and J usage is TRBJ2-1, with TRBD2 matching over 7 bases. This CDR3 comprises 16 residues. J gave up 7 bases and V 0 bases, and 10 bases lay outside the gene matches. Per germline, CDR1 SGDLS and CDR2 YYNGEE. CDR3 residues: CASSVDAGEVWNEQFF. DNA of the CDR3: TGTGCCAGCAGCGTAGACGCGGGAGAGGTTTGGAATGAGCAGTTCTTC.

This sequence joins TRBV28 and TRBJ1-1; D might be TRBD1 (5 bases). Germline V gene data show CDR1 as MDHEN and CDR2 as SYDVKM. The CDR3 is made up of 15 amino acids. Trimming cost V 2 bases and J 8 bases, with 18 bases left between them. CDR3 amino acids: CASSLHKPSGGEAFF. The CDR3 nucleotides are TGTGCCAGCAGTTTACACAAACCGTCGGGGGGAGAAGCTTTCTTT. Drawing the rest from reference TRBV28 and TRBJ1-1, the complete variable domain is DVKVTQSSRYLVKRTGEKVFLECVQDMDHENMFWYRQDPGLGLRLIYFSYDVKMKEKGDIPEGYSVSREKKERFSLILESASTNQTSMYLCASSLHKPSGGEAFFGQGTRLTVV.

The chain is built from TRBV7-8 and TRBJ2-6; D not resolved. The germline CDR1 and CDR2 sequences are SGHVS and FQNEAQ. The CDR3 runs to 18 residues. Trimming removed 1 base from V and 1 base from J, with 14 bases in between. The CDR3 sequence: CASSLVSRLVSGANVLTF. The CDR3 DNA reads TGTGCCAGCAGCTTAGTGAGCAGGCTTGTATCTGGGGCCAACGTCCTGACTTTC. The full variable domain, in which reference TRBV7-8 and TRBJ2-6 provide the parts outside the CDR3, is GAGVSQSPRYKVAKRGQDVALRCDPISGHVSLFWYQQALGQGPEFLTYFQNEAQLDKSGLPSDRFFAERPEGSVSTLKIQRTQQEDSAVYLCASSLVSRLVSGANVLTFGAGSRLTVL.

The chain has TRBV21-1 and TRBJ2-7; TRBD2, the table's D call, was not compared with the DNA. TRBV21-1 is shown as a pseudogene. This CDR3 has 21 residues. CDR3 residues: CASSKYTPLAGEPPSSYEQYF. CDR3 coding DNA: TGTGCCAGCAGCAAATACACCCCACTAGCGGGGGAACCCCCAAGCTCCTACGAGCAGTACTTC.

The table lists this clone with a count of one. The chain is built from TRBV18 and TRBJ1-1; 8 nucleotides agree with TRBD1. J was trimmed by 5 bases and V by 6 bases; bases with no gene match: 8. This CDR3 is built from 14 residues. The germline V gene has CDR1 KGHSH and CDR2 LQKENI. Here the CDR3 reads CASSQGQGRTEAFF. In DNA form, the CDR3 reads TGTGCCAGCTCGCAAGGACAGGGCAGGACTGAAGCTTTCTTT.

This chain connects TRBV7-3 to TRBJ2-1; 11 bases are shared with TRBD2. Per germline, CDR1 SGHTA and CDR2 FQGTGA. The CDR3 has 15 amino acids. The ends lost 5 bases at V and 8 bases at J; junction bases unmatched: 8. The CDR3 DNA follows: TGTGCCAGCAGCCCACTAGCGGGGGAGCGACATGAGCAGTTCTTC. Its protein product is CASSPLAGERHEQFF. Filled out from reference TRBV7-3 and TRBJ2-1, the complete variable domain reads GAGVSQTPSNKVTEKGKYVELRCDPISGHTALYWYRQSLGQGPEFLIYFQGTGAADDSGLPNDRFFAVRPEGSVSTLKIQRTERGDSAVYLCASSPLAGERHEQFFGPGTRLTVL.

V is TRBV5-4 and J is TRBJ2-3, with 9 bases aligning to TRBD2. In germline, CDR1 is SGHNT, CDR2 YYREEE (reference sequence). There are 15 residues in the CDR3. V lost 0 bases, J lost 1 base, and 0 bases stayed unmatched. CDR3 in DNA: TGTGCCAGCAGCTTGGGACTAGCGGGCACAGATACGCAGTATTTT. Protein sequence: CASSLGLAGTDTQYF.

This sequence joins TRBV20-1 and TRBJ2-1; TRBD2 matches 7 bases. V shed 8 bases and J 9 bases; nucleotides not matched to a gene: 7. CDR3 length: 11 amino acids. Germline V lookup: CDR1 DFQATT, CDR2 SNEGSKA (reference sequence). The CDR3 protein is CSSQSGGEQFF. CDR3 DNA sequence: TGCAGTTCACAGTCGGGGGGTGAGCAGTTCTTC.

The chain carries TRBV11-2 and TRBJ1-4; 7 bases match TRBD1. The CDR3 runs to 13 residues. With 8 bases clipped from V and 8 bases from J, the junction kept 8 bases outside the gene matches. CDR1 SGHAT and CDR2 FQNNGV come from the germline V gene. The CDR3 loop reads CASGRQGLEKLFF. Written as DNA, the CDR3 is TGTGCCAGCGGACGACAGGGTCTCGAAAAACTGTTTTTT.

This chain uses TRBV6-5 with TRBJ2-1; 12 positions agree with TRBD1. Trimming at V came to 6 bases and at J to 6 bases, leaving 3 bases not matched to a gene. CDR1 is MNHEY, CDR2 SVGAGI, per germline. The CDR3 length is 14 residues. For the CDR3, the DNA is TGTGCCAGCAGAGGGACAGGGGGCGGCAATGAGCAGTTCTTC. This encodes CASRGTGGGNEQFF.

This chain joins TRBV11-3 and TRBJ2-3; D remains ambiguous. The CDR3 loop spans 12 amino acids. Trimming took 5 bases from V and 6 from J, leaving 9 bases between them. Germline V gene data show CDR1 as SGHNT and CDR2 as YENEEA. Written as DNA, the CDR3 is TGTGCCAGCAGCCTGGTTAGCGATACGCAGTATTTT. Amino acid sequence: CASSLVSDTQYF.

The rearrangement joins TRBV10-3 to TRBJ1-2; D is possibly TRBD1 (5 bases). Per germline, CDR1 ENHRY and CDR2 SYGVKD. The CDR3 totals 13 residues. With 6 bases removed from V and 1 base from J, the gap between germline ends came to 9 bases. The DNA for the CDR3 is TGTGCCATCAGATGGGGGGGTAACTATGGCTACACCTTC. Protein sequence: CAIRWGGNYGYTF.

This chain connects TRBV7-9 to TRBJ2-3; tentative D call: TRBD2 (6 bases). The CDR3 consists of 15 residues. In germline, CDR1 is SEHNR, CDR2 FQNEAQ (reference sequence). V was clipped by 3 bases and J by 4 bases, with 14 bases between them. The CDR3 bases are TGTGCCAGCAGCTTTGCGGGGATGAGCGCAGATACGCAGTATTTT. The encoded protein is CASSFAGMSADTQYF. Based on the CDR3 plus reference TRBV7-9 and TRBJ2-3, the full variable domain is DTGVSQNPRHKITKRGQNVTFRCDPISEHNRLYWYRQTLGQGPEFLTYFQNEAQLEKSRLLSDRFSAERPKGSFSTLEIQRTEQGDSAMYLCASSFAGMSADTQYFGPGTRLTVL.

The CDR3: CASSLGLAGGPSTDTQYF. The CDR3 region has the DNA TGCGCCAGCAGCTTGGGGCTAGCGGGGGGACCTAGCACAGATACGCAGTATTTT. The genes are TRBV5-1 and TRBJ2-3, with 11 bases identical to TRBD2. V lost 0 bases to trimming and J lost 0 bases; unmatched junction nucleotides: 6. The germline gives CDR1 SGHRS, CDR2 YFSETQ. The CDR3 has 18 residues.

The V call is TRBV11-3, the J call TRBJ2-3; 11 bases align to TRBD2. V shed 5 bases and J 4 bases; nucleotides not matched to a gene: 11. The CDR3 runs to 17 residues. The germline V gene encodes CDR1 SGHNT and CDR2 YENEEA. The CDR3 DNA reads TGTGCCAGCAGCCCCCTCACCACTAGCGGGAGTGCAGATACGCAGTATTTT. Its translation is CASSPLTTSGSADTQYF.

The rearrangement uses TRBV21-1 and TRBJ2-2; TRBD1, the table's D call, lacks a check against the DNA. TRBV21-1 corresponds to a pseudogene. CDR3 length equals 18 residues. In nucleotides, the CDR3 is TGTGCCAGCAGCAAATTACGCCCCGGGGACAGGGTTCCCGGGGAGCTGTTTTTT. Protein product: CASSKLRPGDRVPGELFF.

V gene TRBV5-5 combines with J gene TRBJ1-1, with TRBD1 matching over 9 bases. Trimming cost V 1 base and J 0 bases; bases outside gene matches: 10. Germline values: CDR1 SGHKS, CDR2 YYEKEE (reference sequence). CDR3 length: 18 residues. CDR3 nucleotide sequence: TGTGCCAGCAGCTTGCGCGGCTCGGGACAGGGTTTGAACACTGAAGCTTTCTTT. It codes for CASSLRGSGQGLNTEAFF.

The V call is TRBV19, the J call TRBJ1-6, with no clear D. The CDR3 covers 14 residues. Germline V gene lookup returns CDR1 LNHDA and CDR2 SQIVND (reference sequence). V lost 3 bases to trimming and J lost 15 bases, with 18 bases between them. The chain's CDR3 is CASSMGPGGLVLHF. The DNA of the CDR3 is TGTGCCAGTAGTATGGGTCCTGGAGGGTTGGTCCTCCACTTT.

Note on this clone: The junction departs from germline at one end; a sequencing error may be responsible. The chain combines TRBV11-2 with TRBJ2-7; TRBD2 might be the D (6 bases). Per germline, CDR1 SGHAT and CDR2 FQNNGV. This CDR3 comprises 14 residues. The CDR3: CASSSLKKGGTRDF. CDR3 coding DNA: TGTGCCAGCAGCTCGCTTAAGAAAGGAGGGACCCGGGACTTC.

The J gene is TRBJ2-5, the V gene TRBV5-1; 10 nucleotides agree with TRBD1. The CDR3 sequence is 13 residues long. The trim removed 4 bases at V and 13 bases at J, leaving 10 bases unmatched. The germline gives CDR1 SGHRS, CDR2 YFSETQ. This CDR3 reads CASSLNVDRGSYF. The CDR3 DNA reads TGCGCCAGCAGCCTGAATGTGGACAGGGGGTCGTACTTC.